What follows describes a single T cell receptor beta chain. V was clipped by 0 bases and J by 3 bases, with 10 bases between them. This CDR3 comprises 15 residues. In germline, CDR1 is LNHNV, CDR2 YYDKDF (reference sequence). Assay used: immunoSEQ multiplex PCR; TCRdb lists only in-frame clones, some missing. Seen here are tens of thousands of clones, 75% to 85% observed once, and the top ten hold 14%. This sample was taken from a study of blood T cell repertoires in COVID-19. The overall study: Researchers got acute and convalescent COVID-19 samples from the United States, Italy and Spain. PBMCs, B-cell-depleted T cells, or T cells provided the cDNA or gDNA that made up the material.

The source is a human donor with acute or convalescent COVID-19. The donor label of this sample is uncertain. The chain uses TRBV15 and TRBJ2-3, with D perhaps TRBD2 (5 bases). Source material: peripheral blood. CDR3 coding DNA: TGTGCCACCAGCAGAGAAATTGGGGAGACAGATACGCAGTATTTT. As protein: CATSREIGETDTQYF.